This TCR beta chain was captured in a study of blood T cells in healthy people across ages. Study-level results: Naive CD4+ cell counts and diversity both ran higher in long-lived than in aged donors.

Researchers isolated at least 6.5 million PBMCs per sample. Every sample gave at least 5.5 micrograms of total RNA when it was extracted. With respect to this clonotype: Its antigen is not known.

The CDR3 totals 15 residues. With 3 bases removed from V and 4 bases from J, the gap between germline ends came to 15 bases. Germline CDR1 and CDR2: LGHDT and YNNKEL (reference sequence). The use of a sample-barcoded 5' primer and a J-beta primer mix characterized a second PCR of roughly 7 to 11 cycles. One entry per CDR3 protein, called by TCRdb with MiXCR from the 5' RACE reads. This repertoire shows about 680,000 distinct CDR3 sequences, over 45% found once; its top ten account for about a third. The clonotype comes from a woman between 55 and 75 years old in good health. The rearrangement links TRBV3-1 to TRBJ1-2; D possibly corresponds to TRBD1 (6 bases). The sample consisted of blood. CDR3 residues: CASSHALDRSYGYTF. In nucleotides, the CDR3 is TGTGCCAGCAGCCACGCCCTGGACAGATCCTATGGCTACACCTTC.